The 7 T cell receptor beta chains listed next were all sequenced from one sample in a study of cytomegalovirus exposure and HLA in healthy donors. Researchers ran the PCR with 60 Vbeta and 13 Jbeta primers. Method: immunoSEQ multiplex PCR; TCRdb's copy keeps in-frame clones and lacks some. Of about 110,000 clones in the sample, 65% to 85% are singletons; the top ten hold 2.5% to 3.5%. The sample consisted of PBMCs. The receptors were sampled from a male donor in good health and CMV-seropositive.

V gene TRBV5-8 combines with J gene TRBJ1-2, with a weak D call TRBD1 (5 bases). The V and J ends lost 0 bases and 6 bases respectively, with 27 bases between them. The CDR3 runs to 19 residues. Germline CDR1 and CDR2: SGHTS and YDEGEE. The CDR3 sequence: CASSLVSGSGPSAIDGYTF. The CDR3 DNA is TGTGCCAGCAGCTTGGTCTCAGGGTCCGGCCCCTCGGCAATAGATGGCTACACCTTC.

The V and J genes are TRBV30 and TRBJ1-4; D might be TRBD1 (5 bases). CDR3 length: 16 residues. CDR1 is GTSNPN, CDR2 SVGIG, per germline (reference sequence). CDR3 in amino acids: CALTHGQGPTNEKLFF. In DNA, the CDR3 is TGTGCTCTCACCCACGGGCAGGGCCCAACTAATGAAAAACTGTTTTTT.

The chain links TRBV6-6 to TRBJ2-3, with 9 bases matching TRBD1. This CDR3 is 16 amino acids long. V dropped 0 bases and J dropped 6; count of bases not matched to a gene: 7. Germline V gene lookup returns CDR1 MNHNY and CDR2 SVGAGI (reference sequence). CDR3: CASSYSMTGGSDTQYF. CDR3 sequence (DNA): TGTGCCAGCAGTTACTCGATGACAGGGGGGTCTGATACGCAGTATTTT.

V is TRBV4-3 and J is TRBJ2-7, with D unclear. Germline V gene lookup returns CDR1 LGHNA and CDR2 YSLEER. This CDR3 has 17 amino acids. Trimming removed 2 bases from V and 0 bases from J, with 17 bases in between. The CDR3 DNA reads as TGCGCCAGCAGCCAAAGATACCGACTCAGTAGCTCCTACGAGCAGTACTTC. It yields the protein CASSQRYRLSSSYEQYF.

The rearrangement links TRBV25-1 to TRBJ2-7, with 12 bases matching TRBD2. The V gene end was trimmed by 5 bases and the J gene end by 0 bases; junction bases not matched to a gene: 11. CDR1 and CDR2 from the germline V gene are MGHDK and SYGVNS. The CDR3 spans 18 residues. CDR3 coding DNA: TGTGCCAGCAGTAGCTACGGACTAGCGGGAAGGAGCTCCTACGAGCAGTACTTC. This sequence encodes CASSSYGLAGRSSYEQYF.

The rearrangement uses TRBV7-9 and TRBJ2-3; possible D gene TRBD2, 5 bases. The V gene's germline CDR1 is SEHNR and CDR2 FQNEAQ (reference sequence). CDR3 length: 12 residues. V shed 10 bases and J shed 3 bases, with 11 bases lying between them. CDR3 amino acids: CATSSGTDTQYF. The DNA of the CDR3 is TGTGCCACCTCCAGCGGTACAGATACGCAGTATTTT.

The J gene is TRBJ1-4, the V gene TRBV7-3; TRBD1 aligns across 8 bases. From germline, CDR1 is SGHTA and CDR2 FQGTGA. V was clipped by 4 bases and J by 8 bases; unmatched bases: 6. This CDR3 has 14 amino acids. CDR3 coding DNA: TGTGCCAGCAGCTCTGACAGGGGAGGAGAAAAACTGTTTTTT. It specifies CASSSDRGGEKLFF.